This section outlines one T cell receptor (beta chain) sequence together with its context. Its specific antigen is unknown. Base quality data are lacking; no much larger clone is found one base away. CDR1 is given as DFQATT and CDR2 as SNEGSKA, both from the germline V gene (reference sequence). V loses 6 bases of germline sequence and J loses 1 base, and the interval between the two ends is 15 bases. The CDR3 spans 15 residues, from the cysteine through the phenylalanine. Just the 45-base CDR3 DNA is kept, in frame starting at base 1. The source of the sample is a study of blood T cells in healthy people across ages (dated by TCRdb to the mid-2010s). Turning to the overall study: In model experiments, roughly one uniquely barcoded TCR beta cDNA molecule per two T cells was captured by template switching. The donors were divided into four age groups: young (average around 16 years), middle-aged (almost 40), aged (about 60) and long-lived (about 84). For two donors (one aged 18 to 30 and one aged 80 or older), the study analyzed two additional independent replicas of 1 million unique cDNA reads from the same blood draw. The study measured age-related changes in TCR beta repertoire diversity using deep sequencing normalized with unique cDNA molecular identifiers.

Donors were about 36 systemically healthy Caucasian individuals from Russia aged roughly 6 to 90 years. Each donor gave approximately 10 milliliters of peripheral blood, collected into EDTA-treated Vacutainer tubes. Ficoll-Paque density-gradient centrifugation was used to isolate PBMCs, with at least 6.5 million per sample. Trizol reagent was used to extract total RNA from PBMCs, with at least 5 micrograms per sample. For every donor, an aliquot of PBMCs went through flow cytometry to measure the percentages of naive CD45RAhigh/CD27high T cells. The method was 5' RACE. The run used an Illumina HiSeq 2500. A second 7 to 11 cycle PCR used a sample-barcoded 5' primer and a J-beta primer mix. A unique molecular identifier was introduced onto each TCR beta cDNA molecule by a template-switch 5' adaptor carrying 12 random nucleotides. Each sample yielded at least 2.5 million CDR3-containing paired-end reads. The Mint cDNA synthesis kit, primed by a TRBC-specific oligonucleotide, was used to synthesize first-strand cDNA from all RNA. All cDNA was treated with uracil-DNA glycosylase and then went through a first 18-cycle PCR with the universal primers M1SS and BC2_uni_R. As for how the authors treated the data: Each sample was normalized by randomly selecting 1 million high-quality reads, each carrying a distinct molecular identifier. Reads sharing molecular identifiers were discarded rather than binned into consensus sequences. MiTCR, with a Q25 quality threshold and the strictest error-elimination algorithm, was used for CDR3 identification, clonotype clustering and error correction. A nonparametric unseen species model with Euler transformation was used to estimate a lower bound on total TCR beta diversity. TCRdb's own reprocessing of the public reads used fastp at Q25 and MiXCR and kept productive beta chains. Each CDR3 protein appears once, grouped with its most common genes and DNA. TCRdb's processing, not the authors' own work, is the source of the V and J calls. The sample table records 600,000 to 1,000,000 distinct CDR3 sequences; 20% to 25% of these occur just once. Clones ranked in the top ten supply around 3.6% of the sample.

Beyond this particular receptor, the publication reports: Since profiling was done on bulk unsorted PBMCs, naive and antigen-experienced compartments could not be conclusively compared. Because the CMV infection status of the donors was unknown, age-related changes in expanded clonotypes may potentially have been confounded. Compared with the aged group, the long-lived group had more naive CD4+ T cells, fewer expanded clones and increased TCR diversity, suggesting age selection. As age increased, observed TCR beta diversity per million T cells dropped in a roughly linear way, and a significant reduction was already evident by age around 41. Estimates of total diversity based on one million sequenced T cells were considered lower bounds and underestimates. The percentage of naive T cells measured by flow cytometry correlated strongly with observed TCR beta diversity.

The same specimen was also included in a second study, on T cells of mothers and their children. The second study's authors report: Nine systemically healthy Caucasian individuals, comprising three mothers and their six children, were included as donors. cDNA synthesis used all of the extracted RNA, with around 1.6 ug of RNA in each 15 ul reaction. In the second PCR, the M1S primer added sample barcodes and 2-4 random nucleotides. Each mother yielded over 9.5 million TCR beta CDR3 reads and each child a few million reads. TCR recombination output is similarly shaped by thymic selection in related and unrelated pairs, with a minor effect exerted by inherited differences. Normalized repertoire overlap was always slightly but never significantly higher in related than unrelated mother-child pairs. No persistent microchimeric T cell clones were detected, at a sensitivity of approximately 100 clones per million clonotypes. To look for features that set related mother-child pairs apart from unrelated individuals, the researchers ran deep NGS to compare the TCR beta repertoires of mothers and children. On average, the children were roughly 10 +/- 4 years old, while the mothers were approximately 40 +/- 4 years old. After adapter ligation was performed with NEBNext reagents, the libraries were sequenced on an Illumina HiSeq 2000 with 100+100 nt paired-end reads. To avoid cross-contamination, the mother libraries and the child libraries were prepared a month apart and sequenced in separate runs. For each donor, between 500,000 and 2,000,000 distinct TCR beta clonotypes were identified. Naive TCR beta clonotypes were estimated from low-frequency clonotypes matched to each donor's FACS-determined naive share, without sorting.

The chain couples TRBV20-1 to TRBJ2-2; TRBD1 could be the D gene, as 5 bases match. This clonotype was obtained from a boy aged 5-17 years in good health. The material sequenced was blood. The encoded CDR3 is CSAYSGQGNTGELFF. Read as DNA, the sequence is TGCAGTGCCTACTCAGGGCAGGGGAACACCGGGGAGCTGTTTTTT.